A selection of T cell receptor beta chains follows, all from one sample in a study of T cells after yellow fever vaccination. TCRdb called the 5' RACE reads again in MiXCR, with one record for every CDR3 protein. In the table there are 610,000 or so distinct CDR3 sequences, over 9% of which are singletons. Sequenced material: PBMCs, taken on the day of the yellow fever booster vaccination. The receptor source for this set is a man aged 25 to 40 who received the YFV17D yellow fever vaccine. CDR3s include the opening cysteine and the closing phenylalanine or tryptophan. D genes are given only for firm matches.

>-|TRBV10-2
CASTWDPVYEQYF
>-|TRBV20-1
CSARKGGGNSNQPQHF
>TRBD1|TRBV6-5
CASSYLDRVPRSPLHF
>-|TRBV15
CATSQGGYSNQPQHF
>-|TRBV3-1
CASSQELGAKNIQYF
>-|TRBV6-5
CASSYSTVMAQYF
>TRBD2|TRBV28
CAILGLANTGELFF
>-|TRBV5-4
CASSLGPGLRKHFF
>-|TRBV11-2
CASSLGDRDTDTQYF
>-|TRBV5-1
CASSLALSFGMNEQFF
>-|TRBV12-3/TRBV12-4
CASSLRRGDGTEAFF
>-|TRBV18
CASSRASEEQFF
>-|TRBV7-2
CASSWQSSYNEQFF
>-|TRBV12-3/TRBV12-4
CASRTPTEAFF
>TRBD2|TRBV7-8
CASSQMGEGYEQYF
>-|TRBV4-3
CASSQDREYEKLFF